This T cell receptor beta chain stems from a study of blood T cell repertoires in COVID-19. Sequenced by immunoSEQ multiplex PCR; TCRdb stores in-frame clones only, minus some. The sample holds fewer than 40,000 clones, around three quarters seen once. Per the germline V gene, CDR1 is LGHNA and CDR2 is YSLEER. The CDR3 contains 16 residues. V was shortened by 0 bases and J by 8 bases, with 14 bases between the two germline ends. The sequence was obtained from a man aged 60 to 69 with active COVID-19. V is TRBV4-3 and J is TRBJ1-6; D might be TRBD1 (5 bases). The sample was peripheral blood. CDR3 sequence: CASSQDLQGSHSPLHF. For the CDR3, the DNA is TGCGCCAGCAGCCAAGATCTCCAGGGAAGCCATTCACCCCTCCACTTT.